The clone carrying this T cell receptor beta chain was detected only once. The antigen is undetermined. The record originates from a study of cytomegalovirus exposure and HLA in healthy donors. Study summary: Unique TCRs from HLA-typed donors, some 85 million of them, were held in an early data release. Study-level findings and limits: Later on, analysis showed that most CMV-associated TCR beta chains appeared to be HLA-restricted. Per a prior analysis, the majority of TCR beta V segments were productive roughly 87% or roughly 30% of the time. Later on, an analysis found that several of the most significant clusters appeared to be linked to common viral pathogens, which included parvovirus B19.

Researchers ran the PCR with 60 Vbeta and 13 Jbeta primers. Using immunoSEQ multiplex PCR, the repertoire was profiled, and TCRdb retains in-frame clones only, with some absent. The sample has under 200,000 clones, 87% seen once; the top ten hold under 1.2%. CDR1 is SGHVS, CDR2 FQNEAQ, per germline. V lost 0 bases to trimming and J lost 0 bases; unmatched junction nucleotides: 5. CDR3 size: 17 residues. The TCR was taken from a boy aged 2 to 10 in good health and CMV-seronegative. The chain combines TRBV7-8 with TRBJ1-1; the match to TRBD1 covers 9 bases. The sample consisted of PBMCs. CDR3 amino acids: CASSLARTGDMNTEAFF. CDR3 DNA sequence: TGTGCCAGCAGCTTAGCTAGGACAGGGGACATGAACACTGAAGCTTTCTTT.